One T cell receptor (beta chain) is described in this entry. Its antigen is still unknown. The data belong to a study of PD-1 blockade in classical Hodgkin lymphoma. General study points: TCR diversity rose significantly by C4D1 in CD4+ but not CD8+ cells. Baseline TCR diversity was reportedly lower in newly diagnosed patients than healthy donors.

Per germline, CDR1 MNHNS and CDR2 SASEGT. Trimming cost V 0 bases and J 6 bases, with 13 bases left between them. The CDR3 covers 15 residues. This sample's time point: cycle 4 day 1 (C4D1), after five to seven weeks of nivolumab. Following autologous stem cell transplantation, relapse occurred in every patient, and exposure to brentuximab vedotin varied. CD4+ T cells were purified from thawed PBMCs by magnetic negative selection. Classification of best responses gave complete response, partial response or progressive disease. Sequenced by immunoSEQ multiplex PCR; TCRdb stores in-frame clones only, minus some. The data show roughly 35,000 clones, with approximately 90% seen just once and 0.25% to 0.35% held by the top ten.

The chain couples TRBV6-1 to TRBJ2-3; TRBD2 might be the D (5 bases). The source was CD4+ T cells from blood, collected before the fourth cycle of nivolumab. This clonotype originated in a human donor with classical Hodgkin lymphoma. The CDR3 is CASSEAGAAFDTQYF. For the CDR3, the DNA is TGTGCCAGCAGTGAAGCGGGAGCTGCTTTTGATACGCAGTATTTT.